Listed below are T cell receptor beta chains from one sample, sequenced in a study of shared clonotypes between healthy human individuals. Sequenced by immunoSEQ multiplex PCR; TCRdb stores in-frame clones only, minus some. The sample includes roughly 2.1 million clones, approximately 94% of them seen just once. Sequenced sample: naive CD8+ T cells from PBMCs. The receptors were sampled from a young man in good health. Some clones in this sample may be carry-over from other donors' samples. The CDR3 runs from the conserved cysteine through the conserved F or W. A D gene is named only where the DNA matches it firmly. Clone size is stated in some rows and not others, as once, few, many or a class when expanded.

abundance	d_gene	v_gene	j_gene	len	CDR3aa	CDR3nt
-	-	TRBV6-1	TRBJ2-7	12	CASNGGNYEQYF	TGTGCCAGCAACGGTGGGAACTACGAGCAGTACTTC
-	TRBD2	TRBV19	TRBJ2-1	14	CATDSGNSYNEQFF	TGTGCCACCGATAGCGGGAACTCCTACAATGAGCAGTTCTTC
-	-	TRBV28	TRBJ2-6	14	CASEAVSGANVLTF	TGTGCCAGCGAAGCGGTCTCTGGGGCCAACGTCCTGACTTTC
-	TRBD1	TRBV30	TRBJ1-3	15	CAWSTGGHSGNTIYF	TGTGCCTGGAGCACAGGGGGACACTCTGGAAACACCATATATTTT
-	-	TRBV28	TRBJ1-5	14	CASRWQSSNQPQHF	TGTGCCAGCAGGTGGCAGTCTAGCAATCAGCCCCAGCATTTT
-	-	TRBV7-9	TRBJ2-3	13	CASSLGGSDTQYF	TGTGCCAGCAGCTTAGGAGGATCTGATACGCAGTATTTT
-	-	TRBV2	TRBJ2-2	13	CASSAGKTGELFF	TGTGCCAGCAGTGCCGGCAAAACCGGGGAGCTGTTTTTT
-	TRBD1	TRBV7-6	TRBJ2-5	14	CASSLGTGEETQYF	TGTGCCAGCAGCTTAGGGACAGGCGAAGAGACCCAGTACTTC
-	-	TRBV7-9	TRBJ2-7	18	CASSLVVGLTDWTYEQYF	TGTGCCAGCAGCTTAGTAGTAGGCCTTACGGACTGGACCTACGAGCAGTACTTC
-	-	TRBV9	TRBJ2-5	15	CASSSGVGDRETQYF	TGTGCCAGCAGCTCAGGGGTCGGGGACCGGGAGACCCAGTACTTC
-	-	TRBV2	TRBJ2-1	15	CASPPEAGLKNEQFF	TGTGCCAGCCCCCCCGAGGCTGGGTTGAAGAATGAGCAGTTCTTC
-	-	TRBV6-1	TRBJ1-1	14	CASSLTAGRKEAFF	TGTGCCAGCAGCCTTACTGCCGGGAGGAAAGAAGCTTTCTTT
-	-	TRBV7-9	TRBJ2-7	14	CASSLGGTAREQYF	TGTGCCAGCAGCTTAGGCGGGACAGCTCGCGAGCAGTACTTC
-	TRBD2	TRBV6-1	TRBJ2-7	14	CASGAGLASYEQYF	TGTGCCTCAGGGGCGGGACTAGCTTCCTACGAGCAGTACTTC
-	-	TRBV9	TRBJ1-2	15	CASSDATGVPNGYTF	TGTGCCAGCAGCGACGCCACGGGAGTCCCCAATGGCTACACCTTC
-	TRBD1	TRBV7-9	TRBJ2-7	14	CASSLRDRDHEQYF	TGTGCCAGCAGCTTGCGGGACAGGGACCACGAGCAGTACTTC
-	-	TRBV18	TRBJ2-2	16	CASSPPEGVATGELFF	TGTGCCAGCTCACCACCGGAGGGAGTCGCAACCGGGGAGCTGTTTTTT
-	-	TRBV10-2	TRBJ2-7	13	CASSEGAGDEQYF	TGCGCCAGCAGTGAGGGGGCCGGGGACGAGCAGTACTTC
-	-	TRBV27	TRBJ1-5	15	CASSFGRAGNQPQHF	TGTGCCAGCAGTTTTGGCAGGGCGGGCAATCAGCCCCAGCATTTT
-	TRBD1	TRBV11-2	TRBJ2-7	14	CASSLVGTGYEQYF	TGTGCCAGCAGCTTAGTGGGGACAGGCTACGAGCAGTACTTC
-	TRBD1	TRBV27	TRBJ2-1	15	CASSLRDRLYNEQFF	TGTGCCAGCAGTTTACGGGACAGGCTCTACAATGAGCAGTTCTTC
few	TRBD1	TRBV30	TRBJ1-1	12	CAWSPGGTEAFF	TGTGCCTGGAGTCCAGGGGGGACTGAAGCTTTCTTT
-	-	TRBV4-3	TRBJ1-1	15	CASSQDLAGNTEAFF	TGCGCCAGCAGCCAAGATTTAGCGGGGAACACTGAAGCTTTCTTT
few	-	TRBV19	TRBJ1-1	11	CASSIWTEAFF	TGTGCCAGTAGTATCTGGACTGAAGCTTTCTTT
-	-	TRBV9	TRBJ2-1	13	CASSVGLEDEQFF	TGTGCCAGCAGCGTAGGACTAGAGGATGAGCAGTTCTTC
-	-	TRBV7-9	TRBJ2-7	13	CASSPKDSYEQYF	TGTGCCAGCAGCCCCAAAGACTCCTACGAGCAGTACTTC
-	-	TRBV28	TRBJ2-7	15	CASADLNLTRYEQYF	TGTGCCAGCGCCGACCTGAATCTTACTCGCTACGAGCAGTACTTC
-	-	TRBV6-5	TRBJ2-7	14	CASSYRSELYEQYF	TGTGCCAGCAGTTACCGGAGCGAGCTATACGAGCAGTACTTC
-	-	TRBV5-8	TRBJ1-1	15	CASSLEGRVFTEAFF	TGTGCCAGCAGCTTGGAGGGCAGGGTATTCACTGAAGCTTTCTTT
-	-	TRBV7-9	TRBJ1-2	17	CASSQGRQTQDNYGYTF	TGTGCCAGCAGCCAGGGGAGGCAGACCCAGGATAACTATGGCTACACCTTC
-	TRBD2	TRBV27	TRBJ2-1	22	CASSPLGLAGVKKGWGDDEQFF	TGTGCCAGCAGCCCACTAGGACTAGCGGGAGTAAAGAAAGGTTGGGGGGATGATGAGCAGTTCTTC
-	-	TRBV29-1	TRBJ2-3	11	CSAPRGGTQYF	TGCAGCGCCCCCCGAGGAGGTACGCAGTATTTT
-	TRBD2	TRBV6-1	TRBJ2-3	14	CASGGWEGTDTQYF	TGTGCCAGCGGAGGGTGGGAGGGGACAGATACGCAGTATTTT
once	-	TRBV18	TRBJ1-1	14	CASSPPDPRVEAFF	TGTGCCAGCTCACCACCTGACCCTAGGGTTGAAGCTTTCTTT
-	TRBD2	TRBV14	TRBJ2-7	15	CASSPRLAGDDEQYF	TGTGCCAGCAGCCCCAGACTAGCGGGAGACGACGAGCAGTACTTC
-	-	TRBV7-6	TRBJ2-2	14	CASSLDRNTGELFF	TGTGCCAGCAGCCTCGACAGAAACACCGGGGAGCTGTTTTTT
-	TRBD1	TRBV9	TRBJ2-7	15	CASSVYSGTGAEQYF	TGTGCCAGCAGCGTCTACAGCGGGACAGGGGCCGAGCAGTACTTC
-	-	TRBV12-5	TRBJ2-1	16	CASDDPGSRRDNEQFF	TGTGCTAGTGACGACCCGGGGTCGCGGCGAGACAATGAGCAGTTCTTC
-	-	TRBV28	TRBJ1-4	11	CASSLGEKLFF	TGTGCCAGCAGTTTAGGTGAAAAACTGTTTTTT
once	-	TRBV5-6	TRBJ1-1	14	CASRVGISVTEAFF	TGTGCCAGCAGAGTCGGAATTTCGGTCACTGAAGCTTTCTTT
-	-	TRBV13	TRBJ2-1	13	CASSFEQNNEQFF	TGTGCCAGCAGCTTCGAACAGAACAATGAGCAGTTCTTC
-	-	TRBV9	TRBJ2-2	17	CASSVVIRPINTGELFF	TGTGCCAGCAGCGTAGTAATCCGTCCGATAAACACCGGGGAGCTGTTTTTT
-	-	TRBV9	TRBJ2-7	14	CASSVAARTYEQYF	TGTGCCAGCAGCGTAGCAGCGAGGACCTACGAGCAGTACTTC
-	-	TRBV5-4	TRBJ2-3	15	CASSFGQTPQDTQYF	TGTGCCAGCAGCTTTGGCCAGACCCCCCAAGATACGCAGTATTTT
-	-	TRBV13	TRBJ2-7	13	CASSPRVGYEQYF	TGTGCCAGCAGCCCTAGGGTAGGTTACGAGCAGTACTTC
-	-	TRBV9	TRBJ1-1	14	CASSVGGRDTEAFF	TGTGCCAGCAGCGTGGGGGGCCGGGACACTGAAGCTTTCTTT
-	TRBD2	TRBV7-9	TRBJ2-1	13	CASTSKLADEQFF	TGTGCCAGCACAAGCAAGCTAGCGGATGAGCAGTTCTTC
-	TRBD1	TRBV5-6	TRBJ1-2	13	CASSWGTVYGYTF	TGTGCCAGCAGCTGGGGGACAGTCTATGGCTACACCTTC
-	-	TRBV14	TRBJ1-6	16	CASSQDLRGYNSPLHF	TGTGCCAGCAGCCAAGATCTCAGGGGTTATAATTCACCCCTCCACTTT
-	-	TRBV28	TRBJ1-1	15	CASSPLVGGSTEAFF	TGTGCCAGCAGTCCGCTGGTGGGGGGGAGCACTGAAGCTTTCTTT
-	TRBD2	TRBV29-1	TRBJ2-7	12	CSIRTSHYEQYF	TGCAGCATTAGGACTAGTCACTACGAGCAGTACTTC